The next 11 T cell receptor beta chains were all read from a single sample in a study of T cells of healthy individuals. One entry per CDR3 protein, called by TCRdb with MiXCR from the 5' RACE reads. Of more than 85,000 distinct CDR3 sequences listed, 15% to 20% are singletons. All receptors derive from a human donor in good health.

Many counts were recorded for this clonotype. V and J are TRBV12-3 or TRBV12-4 and TRBJ1-5, with D unclear. This CDR3 contains 14 residues. The V gene lost 3 bases and the J gene lost 0 bases, with 6 bases spanning the gap. CDR3 sequence (DNA): TGTGCCAGCAGTTTTCCGGATAGCAATCAGCCCCAGCATTTT. This codes for CASSFPDSNQPQHF.

This clonotype occurred many times. CDR3 residues: CASSILGNQPQHF. CDR3 coding DNA: TGTGCCAGTAGTATTCTAGGCAATCAGCCCCAGCATTTT. The chain carries TRBV19 and TRBJ1-5; D not certain. The CDR3 has 13 residues. V was trimmed by 3 bases and J by 2 bases, leaving 5 bases between them. The V gene's germline CDR1 is LNHDA and CDR2 SQIVND (reference sequence).

The rearrangement links TRBV20-1 to TRBJ1-1; 7 nucleotides align to TRBD1. V dropped 1 base and J dropped 3; count of bases not matched to a gene: 11. Germline CDR1 reads DFQATT; CDR2 reads SNEGSKA (reference sequence). CDR3 length: 16 amino acids. CDR3 sequence (DNA): TGCAGTGCTAGAGTTATGGGGACAGCCCTGGACACTGAAGCTTTCTTT. Amino acid sequence: CSARVMGTALDTEAFF.

The chain uses TRBV4-3 and TRBJ1-5, with a possible D match to TRBD1 (6 bases). The CDR3 is 15 residues long. From germline, CDR1 is LGHNA and CDR2 YSLEER. V dropped 0 bases and J dropped 1 base, with 7 bases sitting between them. The DNA for the CDR3 is TGCGCCAGCAGCCAAGAGGGACACAGCAATCAGCCCCAGCATTTT. Its protein product is CASSQEGHSNQPQHF.

V gene TRBV27 combines with J gene TRBJ2-7; 7 bases agree with TRBD1. The CDR3 totals 17 residues. The germline CDR1 and CDR2 sequences are MNHEY and SMNVEV (reference sequence). V gave up 6 bases and J gave up 2 bases; unmatched junction bases: 16. CDR3 protein: CASSKGVTGLDTYEQYF. CDR3 bases: TGTGCCAGCAGCAAAGGGGTGACAGGGTTGGATACCTACGAGCAGTACTTC.

About this clonotype: At one boundary the junction diverges from the germline segment, which might be a read error. The chain employs TRBV4-2 and TRBJ2-3; 7 nucleotides align to TRBD2. This CDR3 is 18 amino acids long. Germline V gene data show CDR1 as LGHNA and CDR2 as YNFKEQ. CDR3 sequence: CASSKDISAGEHTDTQYF. The CDR3 nucleotides are TGTGCCAGCAGCAAAGACATATCGGCGGGGGAGCACACAGATACGCAGTATTTT.

This clonotype has more than one count but fewer than ten. The chain joins TRBV7-2 to TRBJ1-5; possibly TRBD1 for D (6 bases). Germline CDR1 reads SGHTA; CDR2 reads FQGNSA. The CDR3 is 15 residues long. V gave up 5 bases and J gave up 0 bases, with 11 bases separating them. Here the CDR3 DNA reads TGTGCCAGCAGCCATAGACAGGCTAGCAATCAGCCCCAGCATTTT. Amino acids: CASSHRQASNQPQHF. Full variable domain (rest looked up from reference TRBV7-2 and TRBJ1-5): GAGVSQSPSNKVTEKGKDVELRCDPISGHTALYWYRQSLGQGLEFLIYFQGNSAPDKSGLPSDRFSAERTGGSVSTLTIQRTQQEDSAVYLCASSHRQASNQPQHFGDGTRLSIL.

This chain uses TRBV20-1 with TRBJ1-5; the D gene is possibly TRBD1 (6 bases). CDR3 size: 14 residues. Per the germline V gene, CDR1 is DFQATT and CDR2 is SNEGSKA (reference sequence). V shed 2 bases and J shed 3 bases, with 11 bases lying between them. CDR3 coding DNA: TGCAGTGCTAGACAGGGGCCCCCCAATCAGCCCCAGCATTTT. Its protein product is CSARQGPPNQPQHF.

This clonotype has more than one count but fewer than ten. The rearrangement uses TRBV12-3 or TRBV12-4 and TRBJ1-3; tentative D call: TRBD1 (6 bases). V dropped 8 bases and J dropped 8 bases, with 13 bases sitting between them. The CDR3 has 12 residues. CDR3 nucleotides: TGTGCCAGCCGCCCGGGGGCATACACCATATATTTT. This translates into CASRPGAYTIYF.

This clonotype was picked up a small number of times. The CDR3 DNA follows: TGTGCCAGCAGTTTTGTGGGGCTGGATTCACCCCTCCACTTT. Translated: CASSFVGLDSPLHF. This sequence joins TRBV28 and TRBJ1-6, with D perhaps TRBD1 (5 bases). The CDR3 spans 14 residues. CDR1 and CDR2 from the germline V gene are MDHEN and SYDVKM. Trimming left V 3 bases short and J 8 bases short, with 11 bases between. The full variable domain, completed using reference TRBV28 and TRBJ1-6, is DVKVTQSSRYLVKRTGEKVFLECVQDMDHENMFWYRQDPGLGLRLIYFSYDVKMKEKGDIPEGYSVSREKKERFSLILESASTNQTSMYLCASSFVGLDSPLHFGNGTRLTVT.

This clonotype has a count of ten or more. The chain couples TRBV28 to TRBJ1-2; D unresolved. The V end lost 3 bases, the J end lost 7 bases, and 12 bases lay between the germline ends. This CDR3 has 13 residues. Per the germline V gene, CDR1 is MDHEN and CDR2 is SYDVKM. CDR3 nucleotides: TGTGCCAGCAGTTTGAACCCGCGCCTTGGCTACACCTTC. It is translated as CASSLNPRLGYTF.